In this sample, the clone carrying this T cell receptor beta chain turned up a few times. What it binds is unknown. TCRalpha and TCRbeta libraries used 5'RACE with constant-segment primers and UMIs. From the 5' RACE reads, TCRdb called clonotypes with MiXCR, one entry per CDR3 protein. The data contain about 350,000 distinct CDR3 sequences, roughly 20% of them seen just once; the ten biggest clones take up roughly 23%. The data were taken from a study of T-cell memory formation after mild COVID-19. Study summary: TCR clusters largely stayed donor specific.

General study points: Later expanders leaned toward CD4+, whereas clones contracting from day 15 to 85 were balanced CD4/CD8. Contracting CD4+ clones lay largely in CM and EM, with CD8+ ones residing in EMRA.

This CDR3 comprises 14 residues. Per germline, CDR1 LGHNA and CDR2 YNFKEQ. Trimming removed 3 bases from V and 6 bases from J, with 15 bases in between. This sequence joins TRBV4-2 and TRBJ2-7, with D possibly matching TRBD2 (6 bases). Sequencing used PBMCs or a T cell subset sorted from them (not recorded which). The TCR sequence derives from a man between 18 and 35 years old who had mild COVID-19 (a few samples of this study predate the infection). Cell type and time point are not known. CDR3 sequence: CASSHPGLIGEQYF. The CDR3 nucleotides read TGTGCCAGCAGCCACCCTGGACTAATCGGCGAGCAGTACTTC.